This T cell receptor beta chain comes out of a study of blood T cell repertoires in COVID-19. Whole-study context: T cells, B-cell-depleted T cells, or PBMCs supplied cDNA or gDNA.

V gave up 3 bases and J gave up 5 bases; unmatched junction bases: 4. The germline V gene has CDR1 SGHTA and CDR2 FQGNSA. This CDR3 is built from 14 residues. Authors' methods: Amplified reference gene primers provided the basis for estimating nucleated cell counts. Profiling relied on immunoSEQ multiplex PCR, and the TCRdb table lists in-frame clones only, not all of them. V and J calls and clone size are as listed in that table; D and trimming were resolved from the DNA. The table has 150,000 to 200,000 clones, around 77% seen once; the top ten hold 17%. This clone was observed many times. The specimen sequenced was peripheral blood. The receptor's source is a man aged 55 to 70 with active or convalescent COVID-19. This chain connects TRBV7-2 to TRBJ1-2; TRBD1 aligns across 9 bases. CDR3 in DNA: TGTGCCAGCAGCTTGGACAGGGGCCGGTATGGCTACACCTTC. This encodes CASSLDRGRYGYTF.